These 30 T cell receptor beta chains originate from one sample sequenced in a study of resident and recirculating memory T cells in vitiligo. Profiled with immunoSEQ multiplex PCR; TCRdb holds only in-frame clones, not every one. The sample lists around 70,000 clones, approximately 91% occurring once. The sequencing input was blood. These receptors were taken from a male donor with vitiligo.

This chain uses TRBV5-6 with TRBJ2-3; 11 bases match TRBD2. Germline assignment: CDR1 SGHDT and CDR2 YYEEEE. Germline trimming cut 2 bases from V and 1 base from J; bases unmatched to any gene: 12. The CDR3 sequence is 19 residues long. The CDR3 is CASSFSSGGLISGTDTQYF. CDR3 coding DNA: TGTGCCAGCAGCTTTTCTAGCGGGGGGTTAATCTCGGGCACAGATACGCAGTATTTT. Based on the CDR3 plus reference TRBV5-6 and TRBJ2-3, the full variable domain is DAGVTQSPTHLIKTRGQQVTLRCSPKSGHDTVSWYQQALGQGPQFIFQYYEEEERQRGNFPDRFSGHQFPNYSSELNVNALLLGDSALYLCASSFSSGGLISGTDTQYFGPGTRLTVL.

The rearrangement uses TRBV7-3 and TRBJ2-3; TRBD2 aligns across 8 bases. The CDR3 loop spans 16 amino acids. The germline V gene encodes CDR1 SGHTA and CDR2 FQGTGA. The V and J ends lost 1 base and 0 bases, in that order; junction bases with no gene match: 3. The CDR3 is CASSLKGGGSTDTQYF. The CDR3 coding sequence is TGTGCCAGCAGCTTAAAGGGCGGGGGGAGCACAGATACGCAGTATTTT.

J is TRBJ1-1 and V is TRBV11-2; tentatively, D is TRBD1 (6 bases). Germline V gives CDR1 SGHAT, CDR2 FQNNGV. The CDR3 spans 15 residues. V was clipped by 5 bases and J by 6 bases, with 19 bases between them. The CDR3 DNA reads as TGTGCCAGCAGCCTTCGGACAGACGGGTACGCTGAAGCTTTCTTT. Translation: CASSLRTDGYAEAFF.

This chain connects TRBV5-8 to TRBJ2-7; 11 bases map to TRBD1. The CDR3 runs 15 residues. Germline trimming cut 2 bases from V and 4 bases from J; bases unmatched to any gene: 5. Germline values: CDR1 SGHTS, CDR2 YDEGEE. CDR3 nucleotide sequence: TGTGCCAGCAGCTTCGGGACAGGGGGAGCGTACGAGCAGTACTTC. Its protein product is CASSFGTGGAYEQYF.

CDR3 loop: CASSSGLRGGETQYF. The DNA for the CDR3 is TGTGCCAGCAGCTCAGGACTTCGGGGAGGGGAGACCCAGTACTTC. V gene TRBV11-3 combines with J gene TRBJ2-5; the match to TRBD2 covers 7 bases. With 4 bases clipped from V and 5 bases from J, the junction kept 10 bases outside the gene matches. CDR1 and CDR2 from the germline V gene are SGHNT and YENEEA. The CDR3 runs 15 residues. Full variable domain (outside the CDR3, taken from reference TRBV11-3 and TRBJ2-5): EAGVVQSPRYKIIEKKQPVAFWCNPISGHNTLYWYLQNLGQGPELLIRYENEEAVDDSQLPKDRFSAERLKGVDSTLKIQPAELGDSAVYLCASSSGLRGGETQYFGPGTRLLVL.

The chain employs TRBV5-1 and TRBJ2-1, with TRBD1 matching over 7 bases. The CDR3 loop spans 15 amino acids. Germline V CDR1 and CDR2: SGHRS, YFSETQ. Losses at the gene ends were 5 bases for V and 3 bases for J; bases not matched to a gene: 8. Here the CDR3 reads CASSFGQAHYNEQFF. Written as DNA, the CDR3 is TGCGCCAGCAGTTTTGGACAGGCCCACTACAATGAGCAGTTCTTC.

The chain employs TRBV7-9 and TRBJ1-4; 8 bases are shared with TRBD1. J was trimmed by 8 bases and V by 3 bases; bases with no gene match: 5. This CDR3 comprises 14 residues. The germline V gene has CDR1 SEHNR and CDR2 FQNEAQ (reference sequence). This chain's CDR3 is CASSFGTGREKLFF. DNA for the CDR3: TGTGCCAGCAGCTTCGGGACAGGCCGAGAAAAACTGTTTTTT.

The rearrangement joins TRBV4-1 to TRBJ1-1, with D unresolved. Germline V gives CDR1 MGHRA, CDR2 YSYEKL. The CDR3 sequence is 11 residues long. The V end lost 4 bases, the J end lost 3 bases, and 3 bases lay between the germline ends. CDR3 loop: CASSRDTEAFF. Here the CDR3 DNA reads TGCGCCAGCAGCCGCGACACTGAAGCTTTCTTT.

This chain connects TRBV7-2 to TRBJ2-5; the D gene is possibly TRBD2 (5 bases). The germline CDR1 and CDR2 sequences are SGHTA and FQGNSA. V was clipped by 4 bases and J by 3 bases, with 21 bases between them. This CDR3 comprises 17 residues. The CDR3 DNA sequence: TGTGCCAGCAGCTCTCAGACACGGGTGGAGGTCAAAGAGACCCAGTACTTC. It codes for CASSSQTRVEVKETQYF.

The chain recombines TRBV6-1 with TRBJ1-1; D remains unclear. The CDR3 covers 15 residues. Germline assignment: CDR1 MNHNS and CDR2 SASEGT. V was shortened by 2 bases and J by 4 bases, with 14 bases between the two germline ends. The CDR3 coding sequence is TGTGCCAGCAGTGAATATCGGGGAGGCACCACTGAAGCTTTCTTT. Translated: CASSEYRGGTTEAFF.

A single count supports this clone. The J gene is TRBJ1-3, the V gene TRBV18, with D perhaps matching TRBD1 (6 bases). V lost 2 bases and J 4 bases, leaving 15 bases between the germline ends. CDR1 is KGHSH, CDR2 LQKENI, per germline. The CDR3 extends over 16 amino acids. CDR3 in DNA: TGTGCCAGCTCACCAAATCAGGGGACGGAAGGAAACACCATATATTTT. It specifies CASSPNQGTEGNTIYF.

The V and J genes are TRBV19 and TRBJ1-5; no firm D call. V was trimmed by 5 bases and J by 5 bases, leaving 10 bases between them. Germline V gene sequence: CDR1 LNHDA, CDR2 SQIVND (reference sequence). The CDR3 extends over 13 amino acids. CDR3 DNA: TGTGCCAGTAGTCTAAGAACGGATCAGCCCCAGCATTTT. Its protein product is CASSLRTDQPQHF.

The chain has TRBV6-5 and TRBJ2-5; D is possibly TRBD1 (5 bases). Germline CDR1 and CDR2: MNHEY and SVGAGI. The CDR3 is made up of 14 amino acids. The V and J ends lost 5 bases and 3 bases respectively, with 13 bases between them. The CDR3 DNA reads TGTGCCAGCAGTCCGAAAGGGGCCAAAGAGACCCAGTACTTC. It translates to CASSPKGAKETQYF.

This chain links TRBV19 with TRBJ1-2; 8 bases match TRBD1. CDR1 LNHDA and CDR2 SQIVND come from the germline V gene (reference sequence). The V gene end was trimmed by 5 bases and the J gene end by 8 bases; junction bases not matched to a gene: 7. The CDR3 extends over 13 amino acids. The CDR3 bases are TGTGCCAGTAGTTCGCAGGGGGCTGAAGGCTACACCTTC. Protein sequence: CASSSQGAEGYTF.

J is TRBJ2-5 and V is TRBV9; 9 bases align to TRBD2. This CDR3 spans 16 amino acids. V lost 3 bases and J lost 4; bases outside the gene matches: 10. CDR1 is SGDLS and CDR2 is YYNGEE in the germline V gene. The CDR3 region is CASSAASGAWGETQYF. CDR3 in DNA: TGTGCCAGCAGCGCGGCTAGCGGGGCCTGGGGAGAGACCCAGTACTTC.

This chain uses TRBV19 with TRBJ2-7; TRBD1 matches at 7 bases. The CDR3 is 15 amino acids. Germline-derived CDR1 and CDR2 are LNHDA and SQIVND (reference sequence). Trimming cost V 5 bases and J 6 bases; bases outside gene matches: 13. CDR3 loop: CASSLIRDRSSEQYF. The CDR3 DNA reads TGTGCCAGTAGTCTGATCCGGGACAGAAGCTCCGAGCAGTACTTC.

This chain uses TRBV27 with TRBJ2-1; D is unclear. CDR3 length equals 15 residues. Germline V gives CDR1 MNHEY, CDR2 SMNVEV (reference sequence). Trimming pared 8 bases from V and 0 bases from J, leaving 14 bases between. The chain's CDR3 is CASRLGASSYNEQFF. Written as DNA, the CDR3 is TGTGCCAGCCGCTTAGGAGCCAGCTCCTACAATGAGCAGTTCTTC.

The V gene is TRBV4-2, the J gene TRBJ2-6; tentative D call: TRBD1 (5 bases). CDR1 LGHNA and CDR2 YNFKEQ come from the germline V gene. This CDR3 region has 17 residues. The V end lost 0 bases, the J end lost 2 bases, and 11 bases lay between the germline ends. The DNA of the CDR3 is TGTGCCAGCAGCCAAGATCAGGGTGTCACTGGGGCCAACGTCCTGACTTTC. Amino acids: CASSQDQGVTGANVLTF.

This clone appeared once. This chain links TRBV7-2 with TRBJ1-3; D may be TRBD1 (6 bases). CDR1 and CDR2 from the germline V gene are SGHTA and FQGNSA. Between the trimmed V and J ends, which lost 4 bases and 2 bases, there was a span of 9 bases. The CDR3 consists of 14 residues. For the CDR3, the DNA is TGTGCCAGCAGCTCACAGGGCGCTGGAAACACCATATATTTT. It is translated as CASSSQGAGNTIYF.

This clone was detected only once. The gene calls are TRBV11-3 and TRBJ2-3, with a possible D match to TRBD2 (5 bases). The CDR3 has 18 residues. Germline V gene lookup returns CDR1 SGHNT and CDR2 YENEEA. V was pared by 5 bases and J by 1 base, with 22 bases between. In DNA, the CDR3 is TGTGCCAGCAGCCCCGGAAGAGGACGGGGTTGGGGCACAGATACGCAGTATTTT. This translates into CASSPGRGRGWGTDTQYF.

The rearrangement links TRBV28 to TRBJ2-7, with 10 bases that match TRBD2. CDR3 length: 11 amino acids. Trimming at V came to 8 bases and at J to 7 bases, leaving 2 bases not matched to a gene. The V gene's germline CDR1 is MDHEN and CDR2 SYDVKM. The CDR3 loop reads CASGSGGEQYF. The CDR3, as DNA: TGTGCCAGCGGTAGCGGGGGGGAGCAGTACTTC.

The chain has TRBV27 and TRBJ1-5; the D is unclear. V was cut by 7 bases and J by 2 bases, with 15 bases left in between. The germline V gene has CDR1 MNHEY and CDR2 SMNVEV (reference sequence). The CDR3 is 15 residues long. In DNA form, the CDR3 reads TGTGCCAGCAAATCATCCCTGCTAGGCAATCAGCCCCAGCATTTT. Residues: CASKSSLLGNQPQHF.

The chain carries TRBV14 and TRBJ1-4; 9 bases fit TRBD1. Germline values: CDR1 SGHDN, CDR2 FVKESK. The junction had 13 bases not matched to a gene; V was cut back by 8 bases and J by 9 bases. The CDR3 sequence is 15 residues long. DNA for the CDR3: TGTGCCAGCGCGGGACAGGGACCTTTGGGTAAAAAACTGTTTTTT. This encodes CASAGQGPLGKKLFF.

This chain joins TRBV7-9 and TRBJ2-5; TRBD1 matches at 7 bases. The CDR3 extends over 14 amino acids. Trimming at V came to 2 bases and at J to 3 bases, leaving 3 bases not matched to a gene. CDR1 is SEHNR and CDR2 is FQNEAQ in the germline V gene (reference sequence). The chain's CDR3 is CASSLRDREETQYF. DNA of the CDR3: TGTGCCAGCAGCTTAAGAGACAGGGAAGAGACCCAGTACTTC.

CDR3 DNA sequence: TGTGCCAGCAGGGGGGCAGGGAATCAGCCCCAGCATTTT. It is translated as CASRGAGNQPQHF. This sequence joins TRBV6-1 and TRBJ1-5; tentatively, D is TRBD1 (6 bases). CDR3 length: 13 residues. CDR1 MNHNS and CDR2 SASEGT come from the germline V gene. Trimming shortened V by 6 bases and J by 4 bases, and 10 bases separated the two germline ends.

J is TRBJ1-1 and V is TRBV6-5, with TRBD1 matching over 9 bases. Losses at the gene ends were 5 bases for V and 11 bases for J; bases not matched to a gene: 9. Germline values: CDR1 MNHEY, CDR2 SVGAGI. This CDR3 is built from 13 residues. CDR3 in DNA: TGTGCCAGCAGTAGAAAACAGGGGGCAGGGGCTTTCTTT. This gives the protein CASSRKQGAGAFF.

The rearrangement uses TRBV7-2 and TRBJ2-1; 9 bases fit TRBD1. CDR3 length: 15 residues. The junction had 2 bases not matched to a gene; V was cut back by 4 bases and J by 1 base. Per germline, CDR1 SGHTA and CDR2 FQGNSA. CDR3 DNA sequence: TGTGCCAGCAGCTCCGGACAGGGGTCCTACAATGAGCAGTTCTTC. This sequence encodes CASSSGQGSYNEQFF. The full variable domain, with the rest looked up from reference TRBV7-2 and TRBJ2-1, is GAGVSQSPSNKVTEKGKDVELRCDPISGHTALYWYRQSLGQGLEFLIYFQGNSAPDKSGLPSDRFSAERTGGSVSTLTIQRTQQEDSAVYLCASSSGQGSYNEQFFGPGTRLTVL.

This chain links TRBV10-3 with TRBJ1-1; D is unclear. The CDR3 is 17 residues long. CDR1 and CDR2 (germline): ENHRY, SYGVKD. V was shortened by 0 bases and J by 0 bases, with 14 bases between the two germline ends. The chain's CDR3 is CAISESKARVVNTEAFF. CDR3 DNA: TGTGCCATCAGTGAGTCGAAGGCGAGGGTGGTGAACACTGAAGCTTTCTTT.

This chain uses TRBV19 with TRBJ2-1; 11 bases are shared with TRBD2. After removal of 5 bases from V and 6 bases from J, the junction contained 3 bases not matched to a gene. Per germline, CDR1 LNHDA and CDR2 SQIVND (reference sequence). The CDR3 consists of 14 residues. The CDR3, as DNA: TGTGCCAGTAGTGCGGGACTAGCGGCCAATGAGCAGTTCTTC. Amino acid sequence: CASSAGLAANEQFF.

The rearrangement uses TRBV28 and TRBJ1-2, with a weak D call TRBD1 (6 bases). Germline V lookup: CDR1 MDHEN, CDR2 SYDVKM. The CDR3 sequence is 13 residues long. The V end was cut by 6 bases, the J end by 6 bases, with 14 bases between. The chain's CDR3 is CASRQGLVNGYTF. The CDR3 DNA sequence: TGTGCCAGCAGGCAGGGGCTTGTCAATGGCTACACCTTC.